Listed below are T cell receptor beta chains from one sample, sequenced in a study of human T cells and chemical hapten exposure. TCRdb recomputed calls from the RACE reads with MiXCR, one row per CDR3 protein. The profile covers a few hundred thousand distinct CDR3 sequences, with about 5% appearing a single time and about 7.7% taken by the ten largest. The material sequenced was whole blood, taken in connection with sensitization to the hapten diphenylcyclopropenone (DPC). These receptors were obtained from a woman younger than 30 with alopecia areata. Some clones in this sample may be carry-over from other donors' samples. Each CDR3 is given with its conserved first and last residue. A D gene is named only where the DNA matches it firmly. Size values are once, few and many counts, or a class for expanded clones, and some rows have none.

size,J,D,V,DNA,CDR3
few,TRBJ2-1,TRBD2,TRBV7-3,TGTGCCAGCAGCTCCGCCCTAGCGGGGGGGCGAGGGGATTACAATGAGCAGTTCTTC,CASSSALAGGRGDYNEQFF
few,TRBJ2-1,TRBD1,TRBV12-3/TRBV12-4,TGTGCCAGCACCGACAGACAGGGGTATGAGCAGTTCTTC,CASTDRQGYEQFF
few,TRBJ1-1,TRBD1,TRBV12-3/TRBV12-4,TGTGCCAGCAGCCTACAGGGGTCCCACACTGAAGCTTTCTTT,CASSLQGSHTEAFF
few,TRBJ2-4,TRBD2,TRBV7-3,TGTGCCAGCAGCCCCACTCCGGGGGGGCGCTCGGGCATTCAGTACTTC,CASSPTPGGRSGIQYF
many,TRBJ2-6,.,TRBV7-2,TGTGCCAGCAGCTTTTTTGGGGCCAACGTCCTGACTTTC,CASSFFGANVLTF
many,TRBJ1-1,.,TRBV4-2,TGTGCCAGCAGTCTTCAATTGAGTACTGAAGCTTTCTTT,CASSLQLSTEAFF
many,TRBJ1-1,TRBD1,TRBV20-1,TGCAGTGCTAGAGGGGACAGGGACAATGAAGTTTGGGGAGCTTTCTTT,CSARGDRDNEVWGAFF
many,TRBJ2-2,.,TRBV7-2,TGTGCCAGCAGTTATACTAGGGCCGGGGAGCTGTTTTTT,CASSYTRAGELFF
few,TRBJ1-6,.,TRBV14,TGTGCCAGCAGCCAACCACTACGTCGGGGAGGTTATAATTCACCCCTCCACTTT,CASSQPLRRGGYNSPLHF
few,TRBJ1-4,.,TRBV2,TGTGCCAGCCGAAGACAGTATAATGAAAAACTGTTTTTT,CASRRQYNEKLFF
few,TRBJ2-6,TRBD1,TRBV13,TGTGCCAGCAGCGGACAGGACTCTGGGGCCAACGTCCTGACTTTC,CASSGQDSGANVLTF
few,TRBJ2-3,.,TRBV11-2,TGTGCCAGCAGCTTAGGGTCTTTTAGCACAGATACGCAGTATTTT,CASSLGSFSTDTQYF
.,TRBJ1-4,.,TRBV6-5,TGTGCCAGCAGTTTTCGGACAGTCGCTAATGAAAAACTGTTTTTT,CASSFRTVANEKLFF
few,TRBJ1-2,TRBD1,TRBV2,TGTGCCGCCCCCGGACAGGAGAACTATGGCTACACCTTC,CAAPGQENYGYTF
few,TRBJ2-3,.,TRBV29-1,TGCAGCGTTGGGATGAAGAGCACAGATACGCAGTATTTT,CSVGMKSTDTQYF
many,TRBJ2-7,TRBD2,TRBV27,TGTGCCAGCAGTTTCGCGGGGGGGTCCTACGAGCAGTACTTC,CASSFAGGSYEQYF
few,TRBJ1-1,.,TRBV5-1,TGCGCCAGCAGCTTGGACGGAGGAGAGAACACTGAAGCTTTCTTT,CASSLDGGENTEAFF
many,TRBJ2-5,.,TRBV11-2,TGTGCCAGCAGCTTAGTAGGGGACGGCCGCCAAGAGACCCAGTACTTC,CASSLVGDGRQETQYF
few,TRBJ2-7,.,TRBV6-5,TGTGCCAGCAGTTTCAAGGGAGGCGACGGCTACGAGCAGTACTTC,CASSFKGGDGYEQYF
few,TRBJ1-6,TRBD1,TRBV5-1,TGCGCCAGCAGCTTGGCAGGGGACAGGGCAAATTCACCCCTCCACTTT,CASSLAGDRANSPLHF
.,TRBJ2-7,.,TRBV3-1,TGTGCCAGCAGCCCCTTGGATCGGAACTACGAGCAGTACTTC,CASSPLDRNYEQYF
few,TRBJ1-6,.,TRBV27,TGTGCCAGCAGTTTCCAGATCTATTCACCCCTCCACTTT,CASSFQIYSPLHF
.,TRBJ2-3,TRBD1,TRBV5-1,TGCGCCAGCAGACAGGGGACAGATACGCAGTATTTT,CASRQGTDTQYF
many,TRBJ2-7,TRBD2,TRBV12-3/TRBV12-4,TGTGCCAGCACCCTTCGGGGGGGATACGAGCAGTACTTC,CASTLRGGYEQYF
few,TRBJ2-3,.,TRBV7-9,TGTGCCAGCACCTTACGGGGATCCCGGATGGAGGATACGCAGTATTTT,CASTLRGSRMEDTQYF
few,TRBJ2-4,TRBD1,TRBV12-3/TRBV12-4,TGTGCCAGCAGTCTATGGACAGGGAAAAACATTCAGTACTTC,CASSLWTGKNIQYF
.,TRBJ2-7,.,TRBV7-2,TGTGCCAGCAGCATCGGGGACTCCGCACTCTACGAGCAGTACTTC,CASSIGDSALYEQYF
.,TRBJ2-6,.,TRBV6-5,TGTGCCAGCAGCCGAGGGGTGCGTGGGGCCAACGTCCTGACTTTC,CASSRGVRGANVLTF
few,TRBJ1-2,.,TRBV7-2,TGTGCCAGCAGCCTCGCGGGGTTAGGCTACACCTTC,CASSLAGLGYTF
.,TRBJ2-1,TRBD2,TRBV7-9,TGTGCCAGCAGCGAGCGGGGGGGCCTTACCCCTGAGCAGTTCTTC,CASSERGGLTPEQFF
many,TRBJ2-3,TRBD2,TRBV7-2,TGTGCCAGCAGCTTAGGCTTTAGGACTAGCGTATTAGATACGCAGTATTTT,CASSLGFRTSVLDTQYF
.,TRBJ1-4,TRBD1,TRBV28,TGTGCCAGCAGTTCGGCAGGGGGACCCCCCCATGAAAAACTGTTTTTT,CASSSAGGPPHEKLFF
few,TRBJ2-2,TRBD2,TRBV5-1,TGCGCCAGCAGCTTGGGGATCGCGGGGGTCGCGAACACCGGGGAGCTGTTTTTT,CASSLGIAGVANTGELFF
few,TRBJ2-1,.,TRBV7-9,TGTGCCAGCAGCCTAAGGGTTATGGAGCAGTTCTTC,CASSLRVMEQFF
.,TRBJ2-3,.,TRBV6-5,TGTGCCAGCAGCACAGGGATAGGGGGGACAGATACGCAGTATTTT,CASSTGIGGTDTQYF
few,TRBJ1-1,TRBD1,TRBV5-1,TGCGCCAGCAGCTTGGAACAGGGGGACGACACTGAAGCTTTCTTT,CASSLEQGDDTEAFF
many,TRBJ2-4,TRBD2,TRBV3-1,TGTGCCAGCAGCCAAGATACTGATAGCGGGGTCCTAGCCAAAAACATTCAGTACTTC,CASSQDTDSGVLAKNIQYF
many,TRBJ2-2,.,TRBV4-3,TGCGCCAGCAGCCAAGGAGCGGTGAACACCGGGGAGCTGTTTTTT,CASSQGAVNTGELFF
many,TRBJ1-5,TRBD1,TRBV27,TGTGCCAGCAGCCTGGACAGGGAGGATCAGCCCCAGCATTTT,CASSLDREDQPQHF
many,TRBJ1-5,.,TRBV18,TGTGCCAGCTCACTCGTCGACGGCCCCGGAGTTCCCCAGCATTTT,CASSLVDGPGVPQHF
few,TRBJ2-2,.,TRBV6-2/TRBV6-3,TGTGCCAGCCGGAGGGACGGCGGGGAGCTGTTTTTT,CASRRDGGELFF
.,TRBJ1-5,.,TRBV3-1,TGTGCCAGCAGCAACAGGGAGGATCAGCCCCAGCATTTT,CASSNREDQPQHF
.,TRBJ1-1,.,TRBV11-1,TGTGCCAGCAAGGAGGGGATATCAGCTGAAGCTTTCTTT,CASKEGISAEAFF
many,TRBJ2-1,TRBD1,TRBV6-2/TRBV6-3,TGTGCCAGCAAAGGGGGCGGGCCAACAGGAGAGCAGTTCTTC,CASKGGGPTGEQFF
.,TRBJ1-1,TRBD1,TRBV5-6,TGTGCCAGCAGCCCGACAGGGGCACCGAACACTGAAGCTTTCTTT,CASSPTGAPNTEAFF